This T cell receptor beta chain was recovered during a study of blood T cells in healthy people across ages (dated by TCRdb to 2015 to 2017). About the investigation overall: Template switching captured roughly one uniquely barcoded TCR beta cDNA molecule per two T cells in model experiments. Using deep sequencing normalized with unique cDNA molecular identifiers, the study measured how TCR beta repertoire diversity changes with age. Two additional independent replicas of 1 million unique cDNA reads from the same blood draw were analyzed for two donors (one aged 18 to 30 and one aged 80 or older). Four age groups were formed from the donors: young (average approximately 16 years), middle-aged (more than 35), aged (more than 55) and long-lived (more than 75).

The library was made by 5' RACE. Sequencing was carried out with an Illumina HiSeq 2500. A second PCR of roughly 6 to 11 cycles was run with a J-beta primer mix and a sample-barcoded 5' primer. A unique molecular identifier was introduced onto each TCR beta cDNA molecule by a template-switch 5' adaptor carrying 12 random nucleotides. At least 2.5 million CDR3-containing paired-end reads were obtained from each sample. The Mint cDNA synthesis kit, primed by a TRBC-specific oligonucleotide, was used to synthesize first-strand cDNA from all RNA. Following uracil-DNA glycosylase treatment, a first 18-cycle PCR with universal primers M1SS and BC2_uni_R was performed on all cDNA. As for how the authors treated the data: For normalization, 1 million high-quality reads, each with a distinct molecular identifier, were randomly selected from each sample. Instead of being binned into consensus sequences, reads with shared molecular identifiers were discarded. MiTCR, set to a Q25 quality threshold and the strictest error-elimination algorithm, was used for CDR3 identification, clonotype clustering and error correction. A nonparametric unseen species model using Euler transformation provided a lower-bound estimate of total TCR beta diversity. The raw public data were reprocessed by TCRdb itself: fastp quality trimming at Q25, MiXCR clonotype calling, in-frame beta chains only. Each record represents a unique CDR3 protein, reported with the most common genes and DNA among its rows. The V and J calls, along with clone size, are taken from TCRdb and not from the paper's own processing. Counted in this sample were a few hundred thousand distinct CDR3 sequences; around 27% of them appeared once. Of the sample, under 4.5% is held by the ten largest clones.

With regard to this clonotype: The antigen this receptor binds is unknown. Just one base apart from a much larger clone, this may be a read error.

Donors were around 37 systemically healthy Caucasian individuals from Russia aged roughly 6 to 90 years. Approximately 10 milliliters of peripheral blood were collected from each donor into EDTA-treated Vacutainer tubes. Ficoll-Paque density-gradient centrifugation was used to isolate PBMCs, with at least 6.5 million per sample. Trizol reagent was used to extract total RNA from PBMCs, with at least 6 micrograms per sample. The percentages of naive CD45RAhigh/CD27high T cells were determined by flow cytometry on a PBMC aliquot from every donor. What the research found in general, with its limitations: Observed TCR beta diversity per million T cells fell roughly linearly with age, and a significant reduction was already apparent by age around 36. Estimates of total diversity from one million sequenced T cells were regarded as lower bounds and underestimates. Compared with the aged group, the long-lived group had more naive CD4+ T cells, fewer expanded clones and increased TCR diversity, suggesting age selection. The CMV infection status of donors was not known, potentially confounding age-related changes in expanded clonotypes. A strong correlation was found between observed TCR beta diversity and the percentage of naive T cells measured by flow cytometry. Since profiling was done on bulk unsorted PBMCs, naive and antigen-experienced compartments could not be conclusively compared.

The CDR3 sequence holds 13 residues, the cysteine and phenylalanine included. Here the CDR3 DNA is all that survives: 39 bases in frame from base 1. In the germline V gene (reference sequence), CDR1 corresponds to LGHDT and CDR2 to YNNKEL. This sample was also put to use in a study of T cells of mothers and their children. Per that second paper: Nine systemically healthy Caucasian individuals served as donors, namely three mothers together with their six children. cDNA synthesis consumed the entire amount of extracted RNA, loaded at about 1.6 ug RNA in each 15 ul reaction. In the second PCR, the M1S primer introduced both the sample barcodes and 2-4 random nucleotides. More than 8 million TCR beta CDR3 reads were obtained from each mother, and approximately 3 million reads were obtained from each child. In both related and unrelated pairs, thymic selection shapes the output of TCR recombination in a similar way, with inherited differences having only a minor effect. Normalized repertoire overlap in related mother-child pairs was always slightly higher than in unrelated mother-child pairs, but the difference was never significant. Persistent microchimeric T cell clones were not detected, at a sensitivity of 85 to 100 clones per million clonotypes. To look for features that set related mother-child pairs apart from unrelated individuals, the researchers ran deep NGS to compare the TCR beta repertoires of mothers and children. On average, the children were approximately 11 +/- 4 years old, while the mothers were about 37 +/- 4 years old. Libraries were sequenced on Illumina HiSeq 2000 with 100+100 nt paired-end reads after adapter ligation with NEBNext reagents. To prevent cross-contamination, the mother and child libraries were prepared one month apart and sequenced in separate runs. Each donor had between roughly 450,000 and 2,300,000 distinct TCR beta clonotypes identified. Naive TCR beta clonotypes were estimated from low-frequency clonotypes matched to each donor's FACS-determined naive share, without sorting.

The V gene is TRBV3-1 and the J gene is TRBJ1-2, with the D gene not clear enough to name. This clonotype originated in a boy younger than 10 in good health. The sample comprised blood. The CDR3 protein sequence reads: CAGSQAVNYGYTF. Here is the DNA: TGTGCCGGCAGCCAAGCAGTTAACTATGGCTACACCTTC.